This is a list of T cell receptor beta chains from one sample in a study of blood T cell repertoires in COVID-19. Libraries were prepared by immunoSEQ multiplex PCR; TCRdb keeps only in-frame clonotypes and omits some of them. The top ten clones hold 50% to 55% of a sample with under 75,000 clones, about 70% of them seen once. Sequencing was performed on peripheral blood. These receptor sequences come from a woman aged 80 or over with acute or convalescent COVID-19. Each CDR3 is given with its conserved first and last residue. D genes are given only for firm matches. Size is stated for part of the rows, as once, few or many counts, or as a class when the clone is expanded.

d_call: TRBD1
clone_size: .
j_call: TRBJ2-7
v_call: TRBV30
cdr3_aa: CAWRKTGYEQYF
cdr3_nt: TGTGCCTGGAGGAAGACAGGGTACGAGCAGTACTTC

d_call: TRBD2
clone_size: few
j_call: TRBJ2-2
v_call: TRBV30
cdr3_aa: CAWSPTGLVTGELFF
cdr3_nt: TGTGCCTGGAGTCCGACCGGACTAGTAACCGGGGAGCTGTTTTTT

d_call: .
clone_size: .
j_call: TRBJ1-5
v_call: TRBV7-2
cdr3_aa: CASSPRSMAAGGNQPQHF
cdr3_nt: TGTGCCAGCAGCCCAAGAAGTATGGCGGCAGGGGGCAATCAGCCCCAGCATTTT

d_call: TRBD2
clone_size: .
j_call: TRBJ2-3
v_call: TRBV18
cdr3_aa: CASSPRLAGVGSTDTQYF
cdr3_nt: TGTGCCAGCTCACCGCGGCTAGCGGGAGTAGGCAGCACAGATACGCAGTATTTT

d_call: .
clone_size: .
j_call: TRBJ2-5
v_call: TRBV24-1
cdr3_aa: CATSEGTNQETQYF
cdr3_nt: TGTGCCACCAGTGAGGGGACAAACCAAGAGACCCAGTACTTC

d_call: .
clone_size: .
j_call: TRBJ2-7
v_call: TRBV3-1/TRBV3-2
cdr3_aa: CAGARRGSLYEQYF
cdr3_nt: TGTGCCGGCGCTCGACGAGGCTCTCTCTACGAGCAGTACTTC

d_call: TRBD2
clone_size: .
j_call: TRBJ2-5
v_call: TRBV3-1/TRBV3-2
cdr3_aa: CASSQLLAGGTQETQYF
cdr3_nt: TGTGCCAGCAGCCAACTCTTAGCGGGAGGGACCCAAGAGACCCAGTACTTC

d_call: .
clone_size: .
j_call: TRBJ1-4
v_call: TRBV5-3
cdr3_aa: CARSLKGQRGGGPANEKLFF
cdr3_nt: TGTGCCAGAAGCCTAAAAGGACAGAGAGGGGGAGGGCCAGCTAATGAAAAACTGTTTTTT

d_call: TRBD1
clone_size: .
j_call: TRBJ1-1
v_call: TRBV5-3
cdr3_aa: CARSGTGGRTEAFF
cdr3_nt: TGTGCCAGAAGCGGTACAGGGGGAAGGACTGAAGCTTTCTTT

d_call: TRBD2
clone_size: .
j_call: TRBJ2-3
v_call: TRBV15
cdr3_aa: CATSGRLAGGPTHTDTQYF
cdr3_nt: TGTGCCACCAGCGGAAGACTAGCGGGAGGGCCTACCCACACAGATACGCAGTATTTT

d_call: TRBD2
clone_size: .
j_call: TRBJ2-3
v_call: TRBV2
cdr3_aa: CASSIAGQQDTQYF
cdr3_nt: TGTGCCAGCAGTATAGCGGGACAACAGGATACGCAGTATTTT

d_call: TRBD1
clone_size: .
j_call: TRBJ2-3
v_call: TRBV6-6
cdr3_aa: CASRDREDTQYF
cdr3_nt: TGTGCCAGCAGGGACAGGGAAGATACGCAGTATTTT

d_call: .
clone_size: .
j_call: TRBJ1-1
v_call: TRBV7-9
cdr3_aa: CASSSIGNTEAFF
cdr3_nt: TGTGCCAGCAGCTCGATCGGGAACACTGAAGCTTTCTTT

d_call: .
clone_size: many
j_call: TRBJ2-7
v_call: TRBV20-1
cdr3_aa: CSASRDTGAYEQYF
cdr3_nt: TGCAGTGCTAGTAGGGACACCGGGGCCTACGAGCAGTACTTC

d_call: .
clone_size: .
j_call: TRBJ1-6
v_call: TRBV10-1
cdr3_aa: CASSVGDNSPLHF
cdr3_nt: TGCGCCAGCAGTGTTGGAGATAATTCACCCCTCCACTTT

d_call: .
clone_size: .
j_call: TRBJ2-2
v_call: TRBV29-1
cdr3_aa: CSVSQGSNTGELFF
cdr3_nt: TGCAGCGTTTCCCAGGGCTCGAACACCGGGGAGCTGTTTTTT

d_call: .
clone_size: .
j_call: TRBJ1-1
v_call: TRBV19
cdr3_aa: CASRADGGWTEAFF
cdr3_nt: TGTGCCAGTAGGGCCGACGGGGGATGGACTGAAGCTTTCTTT

d_call: TRBD1
clone_size: .
j_call: TRBJ1-4
v_call: TRBV6-1
cdr3_aa: CASSDGQGVTNEKLFF
cdr3_nt: TGTGCCAGCAGTGACGGACAGGGTGTTACTAATGAAAAACTGTTTTTT

d_call: TRBD1
clone_size: .
j_call: TRBJ1-6
v_call: TRBV11-2
cdr3_aa: CASSLTIGTGGSPLHF
cdr3_nt: TGTGCCAGCAGCTTAACTATCGGGACAGGGGGTTCACCCCTCCACTTT

d_call: TRBD2
clone_size: .
j_call: TRBJ2-5
v_call: TRBV5-4
cdr3_aa: CASSSLSSGGETQYF
cdr3_nt: TGTGCCAGCAGCTCCTTAAGTAGCGGGGGCGAGACCCAGTACTTC

d_call: .
clone_size: .
j_call: TRBJ1-1
v_call: TRBV29-1
cdr3_aa: CSVYRDMNTEAFF
cdr3_nt: TGCAGCGTTTACAGGGACATGAACACTGAAGCTTTCTTT

d_call: .
clone_size: .
j_call: TRBJ1-5
v_call: TRBV2
cdr3_aa: CASSRDGTQHF
cdr3_nt: TGTGCCAGCAGCCGCGACGGGACCCAGCATTTT

d_call: TRBD2
clone_size: .
j_call: TRBJ2-1
v_call: TRBV5-1
cdr3_aa: CASTREPSSYNEQFF
cdr3_nt: TGCGCCAGCACGCGGGAGCCTAGCTCGTACAATGAGCAGTTCTTC

d_call: .
clone_size: .
j_call: TRBJ1-2
v_call: TRBV5-1
cdr3_aa: CASTTGTYKNYGYTF
cdr3_nt: TGCGCCAGCACCACCGGGACATATAAGAACTATGGCTACACCTTC

d_call: .
clone_size: .
j_call: TRBJ2-1
v_call: TRBV27
cdr3_aa: CASSLSGAGAYYNEQFF
cdr3_nt: TGTGCCAGCAGTTTATCGGGGGCGGGAGCCTACTACAATGAGCAGTTCTTC

d_call: .
clone_size: few
j_call: TRBJ2-1
v_call: TRBV7-7
cdr3_aa: CASSRDTYNEQFF
cdr3_nt: TGTGCTAGCAGCAGGGACACCTACAATGAGCAGTTCTTC

d_call: TRBD2
clone_size: .
j_call: TRBJ2-3
v_call: TRBV7-3
cdr3_aa: CASSLSPRTSGSTDTQYF
cdr3_nt: TGTGCCAGCAGCTTATCCCCCCGGACTAGCGGGAGCACAGATACGCAGTATTTT

d_call: .
clone_size: .
j_call: TRBJ2-7
v_call: TRBV2
cdr3_aa: CASSSYEQYF
cdr3_nt: TGTGCCAGCAGTTCGTACGAGCAGTACTTC

d_call: TRBD1
clone_size: .
j_call: TRBJ1-6
v_call: TRBV7-9
cdr3_aa: CASSSGQGKHNSPLHF
cdr3_nt: TGTGCCAGCAGCTCGGGACAGGGAAAACATAATTCACCCCTCCACTTT

d_call: .
clone_size: .
j_call: TRBJ1-4
v_call: TRBV9
cdr3_aa: CASSVGRATNEKLFF
cdr3_nt: TGTGCCAGCAGCGTAGGCCGGGCAACTAATGAAAAACTGTTTTTT

d_call: .
clone_size: .
j_call: TRBJ2-5
v_call: TRBV18
cdr3_aa: CASSPPEGAQYF
cdr3_nt: TGTGCCAGCTCACCTCCCGAGGGTGCCCAGTACTTC

d_call: .
clone_size: .
j_call: TRBJ2-7
v_call: TRBV18
cdr3_aa: CASSSVGPGASYEQYF
cdr3_nt: TGTGCCAGCTCGTCGGTCGGTCCAGGGGCTTCCTACGAGCAGTACTTC

d_call: .
clone_size: .
j_call: TRBJ1-2
v_call: TRBV3-1/TRBV3-2
cdr3_aa: CASSLQGRPEGYTF
cdr3_nt: TGTGCCAGCAGCCTTCAGGGGCGCCCGGAGGGCTACACCTTC

d_call: .
clone_size: once
j_call: TRBJ1-1
v_call: TRBV7-3
cdr3_aa: CASSSNPDRIMNTEAFF
cdr3_nt: TGTGCCAGCAGCTCGAATCCCGACAGGATCATGAACACTGAAGCTTTCTTT

d_call: .
clone_size: .
j_call: TRBJ2-5
v_call: TRBV19
cdr3_aa: CASSIDFRGETQYF
cdr3_nt: TGTGCCAGTAGTATAGATTTTCGGGGAGAGACCCAGTACTTC